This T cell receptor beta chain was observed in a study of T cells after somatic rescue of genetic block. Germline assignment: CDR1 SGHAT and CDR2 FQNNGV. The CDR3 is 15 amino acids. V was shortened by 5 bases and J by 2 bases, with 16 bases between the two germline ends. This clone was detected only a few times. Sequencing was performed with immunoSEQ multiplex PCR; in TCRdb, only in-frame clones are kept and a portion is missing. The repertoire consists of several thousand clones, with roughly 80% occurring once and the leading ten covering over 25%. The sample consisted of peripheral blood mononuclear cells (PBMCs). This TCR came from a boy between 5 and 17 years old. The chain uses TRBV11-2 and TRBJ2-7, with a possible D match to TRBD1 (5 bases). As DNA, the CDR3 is TGTGCCAGCAGCCCCCCCACAGGCGAAACCTACGAGCAGTACTTC. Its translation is CASSPPTGETYEQYF.